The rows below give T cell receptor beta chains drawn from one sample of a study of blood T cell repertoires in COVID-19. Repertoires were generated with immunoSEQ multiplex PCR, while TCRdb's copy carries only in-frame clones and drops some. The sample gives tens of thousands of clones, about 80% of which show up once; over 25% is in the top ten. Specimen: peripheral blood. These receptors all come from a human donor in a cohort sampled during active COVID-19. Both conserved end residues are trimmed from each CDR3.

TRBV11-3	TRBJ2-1	ASSLDLQGNEQF
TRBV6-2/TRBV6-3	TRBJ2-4	ASSLGPHNTKNIQY
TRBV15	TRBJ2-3	ATSRGLAGGTDTQY
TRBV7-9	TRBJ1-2	ASTGGMGQGRHGYT
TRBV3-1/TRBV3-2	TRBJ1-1	ASSQGFGTTEAF
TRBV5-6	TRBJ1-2	ASSLGSGGAYGYT
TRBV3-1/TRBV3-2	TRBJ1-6	ASSQAGWGNSPLH
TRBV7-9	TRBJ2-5	ASSWWDRDLGETQY
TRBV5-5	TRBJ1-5	ASSLEGNSNQPQH
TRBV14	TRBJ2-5	ASSQGLLAGVTETQY
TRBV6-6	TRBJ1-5	ASSLQVVLASNQPQH
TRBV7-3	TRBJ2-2	ASSIGQGNGELF
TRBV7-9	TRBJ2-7	ASSPGQASYEQY
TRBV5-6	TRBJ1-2	ASSSNRGLDYGYT
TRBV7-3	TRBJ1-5	ASSLLTYEGVGNQPQH
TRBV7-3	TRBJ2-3	ASSSTGADTQY
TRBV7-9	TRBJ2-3	ASSLGLADPSTDTQY
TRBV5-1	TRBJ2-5	ASSLDSPGETQY
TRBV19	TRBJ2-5	ASRDRAAETQY